This TCR beta chain was retrieved from a study of CD8+ T cells in alopecia areata. Broader study findings: Under tofacitinib, fewer expanded CD8+ clones appeared among the top 100 scalp clones. A large proportion of expanded lesional clones were detected persisting in scalp and blood during tofacitinib.

cDNA prepared by RNA extraction and subsequent reverse transcription served as the template for sequencing. Profiled with immunoSEQ multiplex PCR; TCRdb holds only in-frame clones, not every one. Of some 200,000 clones listed, under 75% are singletons. The CDR3 spans 14 residues. Germline CDR1 reads MNHEY; CDR2 reads SMNVEV (reference sequence). With 4 bases removed from V and 2 bases from J, the gap between germline ends came to 12 bases. Treatment: oral pan-JAK inhibitor, 5-10 mg twice daily. From alopecia areata patients, lesional scalp punch biopsies and peripheral blood were collected. With regard to this clone: Its antigen remains unknown.

The chain has TRBV27 and TRBJ2-7; tentative D call: TRBD2 (5 bases). This receptor was identified in a human donor with alopecia areata. Sequencing was performed on CD4+ T cells sorted from blood, taken at week 4, from a patient treated with tofacitinib. This CDR3 reads CASSSRAATYEQYF. The CDR3 coding sequence is TGTGCCAGCAGTTCGAGGGCCGCCACCTACGAGCAGTACTTC.